This entry features one T cell receptor beta chain sequence. The target antigen is unknown. Treatment described: approximately nine-day PBMC culture with coronavirus spike peptide pools or control peptides (ViraFEST assay). CD4+ T-cell collection from the unexposed donor predated the COVID-19 pandemic (2011-2018). This sample is drawn from a study of vaccination and CD4 T cells after COVID-19. Study summary: According to the study, participants were given two doses of BNT162b2 or mRNA-1273 vaccine. Stimulation used overlapping spike peptides from SARS-CoV-2, HCoV-NL63, HCoV-OC43 and HCoV-229E. Study results and limitations: Spike mono-reactivity applied to 304 of 307 vaccine-specific clones detected in convalescent patients.

The CDR3 length is 16 residues. Germline trimming cut 6 bases from V and 6 bases from J; bases unmatched to any gene: 16. The assay that was used to sequence DNA from cultured CD4+ T cells was the Oncomine TCR Beta short-read assay. TCRdb recomputed calls from the PCR reads with MiXCR, one row per CDR3 protein. The sample records about 6,700 distinct CDR3 sequences, roughly 35% being singletons. Sequenced sample: CD4+ T cells from blood, cultured in vitro. The clonotype comes from a human donor in good health. The chain joins TRBV12-3 or TRBV12-4 to TRBJ2-5; 7 bases align to TRBD2. This CDR3 is CASSPVTRAGSKTQYF. The DNA for the CDR3 is TGTGCCAGCAGCCCGGTCACCCGAGCGGGATCGAAGACCCAGTACTTC.